One sample yielded the 13 T cell receptor beta chains listed below, sequenced in a study of OX40 agonist ivuxolimab in advanced cancers. The table came from immunoSEQ multiplex PCR; TCRdb's copy has only in-frame clones and leaves some out. The sample carries about 72,000 clones, almost 90% recorded once. This material consisted of CD4+ or CD8+ T cells sorted from blood, taken in a trial of the OX40 agonist ivuxolimab. These receptors were collected from an adult with an advanced solid tumor such as melanoma, head and neck, liver or kidney cancer.

This chain connects TRBV5-4 to TRBJ2-7; the D gene is possibly TRBD2 (5 bases). There are 15 residues in the CDR3. Germline CDR1 and CDR2: SGHNT and YYREEE (reference sequence). V was trimmed by 2 bases and J by 2 bases, leaving 14 bases between them. CDR3 loop: CASSLPGIGTYEQYF. The CDR3 bases are TGTGCCAGCAGCTTACCCGGGATCGGGACCTACGAGCAGTACTTC.

This clone was picked up a small number of times. V usage is TRBV9 and J usage is TRBJ2-5; TRBD1 aligns across 7 bases. V lost 0 bases to trimming and J lost 0 bases; unmatched junction nucleotides: 2. Germline loops: CDR1 SGDLS, CDR2 YYNGEE. The CDR3 sequence is 15 residues long. CDR3 sequence: CASSVGGTDQETQYF. The CDR3 region has the DNA TGTGCCAGCAGCGTAGGGGGGACAGACCAAGAGACCCAGTACTTC.

The rearrangement joins TRBV14 to TRBJ2-1; TRBD2 aligns across 9 bases. The CDR3 is made up of 17 amino acids. Germline V gene sequence: CDR1 SGHDN, CDR2 FVKESK. V was pared by 0 bases and J by 7 bases, with 10 bases of the junction left unmatched. DNA of the CDR3: TGTGCCAGCAGCCAAGAAGCGGGAGGCCGCCACTGGAATGAGCAGTTCTTC. This gives the protein CASSQEAGGRHWNEQFF.

V and J are TRBV5-4 and TRBJ2-3; 12 bases agree with TRBD2. The CDR3 runs 18 residues. The junction had 10 bases not matched to a gene; V was cut back by 4 bases and J by 1 base. The V gene's germline CDR1 is SGHNT and CDR2 YYREEE (reference sequence). CDR3 residues: CASSLRLAGALGTDTQYF. CDR3 bases: TGTGCCAGCAGCCTACGACTAGCGGGAGCTCTCGGCACAGATACGCAGTATTTT.

This clone was recorded once. This chain uses TRBV7-9 with TRBJ2-7; a weak D match, TRBD1 (5 bases). The CDR3 runs to 12 residues. Trimming left V 5 bases short and J 6 bases short, with 11 bases between. Germline V CDR1 and CDR2: SEHNR, FQNEAQ (reference sequence). The CDR3 region has the DNA TGTGCCAGCAGCCCTCAGGGTGCCGAGCAGTACTTC. Protein product: CASSPQGAEQYF.

A single count supports this clone. The chain uses TRBV5-1 and TRBJ2-5; perhaps TRBD1 as D (6 bases). Germline values: CDR1 SGHRS, CDR2 YFSETQ. V lost 0 bases and J lost 5, with 11 bases in between. CDR3 length: 14 amino acids. CDR3 region: CASSLDRASETQYF. The CDR3 DNA reads TGCGCCAGCAGCTTGGACAGGGCGTCGGAGACCCAGTACTTC.

CDR3: CASGPGIAYGYTF. The CDR3 DNA follows: TGTGCCAGTGGGCCCGGTATAGCCTATGGCTACACCTTC. The chain carries TRBV5-4 and TRBJ1-2; D is undetermined. In germline, CDR1 is SGHNT, CDR2 YYREEE (reference sequence). The length of the CDR3 is 13 residues. V was clipped by 8 bases and J by 4 bases, with 15 bases between them.

The rearrangement uses TRBV4-2 and TRBJ2-5; the D gene is possibly TRBD1 (6 bases). V was shortened by 0 bases and J by 14 bases, with 16 bases between the two germline ends. CDR3 size: 13 residues. The germline V gene encodes CDR1 LGHNA and CDR2 YNFKEQ. CDR3 residues: CASSQEWARGYYF. CDR3 sequence (DNA): TGTGCCAGCAGCCAAGAATGGGCGAGGGGGTACTACTTC.

V and J are TRBV11-3 and TRBJ1-1; no clear D. CDR3 size: 14 residues. V shed 6 bases and J shed 5 bases, with 16 bases lying between them. Germline CDR1 SGHNT, CDR2 YENEEA. The CDR3 region is CASSPRAGGTEAFF. The CDR3 nucleotides are TGTGCCAGCAGTCCAAGAGCGGGTGGGACTGAAGCTTTCTTT.

The V gene is TRBV28, the J gene TRBJ2-5; D remains unclear. The CDR3 contains 12 residues. The ends were cut back, 2 bases at V and 5 bases at J, with 6 bases in the middle. Germline loops: CDR1 MDHEN, CDR2 SYDVKM. The CDR3 spells CASSLVGETQYF. Written as DNA, the CDR3 is TGTGCCAGCAGTTTAGTGGGGGAGACCCAGTACTTC. Combining the CDR3 with reference TRBV28 and TRBJ2-5 gives the whole variable domain DVKVTQSSRYLVKRTGEKVFLECVQDMDHENMFWYRQDPGLGLRLIYFSYDVKMKEKGDIPEGYSVSREKKERFSLILESASTNQTSMYLCASSLVGETQYFGPGTRLLVL.

The chain uses TRBV5-6 and TRBJ2-3, with D perhaps TRBD1 (5 bases). Germline CDR1 reads SGHDT; CDR2 reads YYEEEE. CDR3 length: 12 amino acids. V was shortened by 4 bases and J by 4 bases, with 7 bases between the two germline ends. This CDR3 reads CASSPGSDTQYF. CDR3 bases: TGTGCCAGCAGCCCAGGGTCAGATACGCAGTATTTT.

The gene calls are TRBV9 and TRBJ1-4; TRBD1 agrees at 7 bases. Trimming cost V 4 bases and J 0 bases; bases outside gene matches: 9. The CDR3 sequence is 17 residues long. CDR1 is SGDLS and CDR2 is YYNGEE in the germline V gene. This CDR3 is CASSTTGSRATNEKLFF. The CDR3 DNA sequence: TGTGCCAGCAGCACGACAGGGAGTAGAGCAACTAATGAAAAACTGTTTTTT.

This chain uses TRBV25-1 with TRBJ2-1, with D perhaps matching TRBD2 (5 bases). Germline V gene lookup returns CDR1 MGHDK and CDR2 SYGVNS. V lost 6 bases and J 7 bases, leaving 22 bases between the germline ends. This CDR3 is built from 16 residues. CDR3 in DNA: TGTGCCAGCAGCGCGGGCCATTCGTTCGACCTGAATGAGCAGTTCTTC. It translates to CASSAGHSFDLNEQFF.